This T cell receptor beta chain appears in the sequencing data of a study of blood T cell repertoires in COVID-19. The overall study: The United States, Italy and Spain supplied acute and convalescent COVID-19 samples. Sample material is recorded as cDNA or gDNA derived from T cells, B-cell-depleted T cells, or PBMCs.

Authors' processing steps: Amplification with reference gene primers provided the estimates of nucleated cell counts. Sequenced by immunoSEQ multiplex PCR; TCRdb stores in-frame clones only, minus some. V, J and clone size reflect that table, while D and trimming were determined from the DNA. The sample has roughly 330,000 clones; more than 75% are singletons. Resolution of symptoms, clearance, or two negative PCRs was present in recovered Cohort 3 donors. The CDR3 covers 16 residues. The germline V gene encodes CDR1 SGHTA and CDR2 FQGNSA. The trim removed 1 base at V and 1 base at J, leaving 6 bases unmatched. There are a few counts of this clone.

The sequence was obtained from a woman aged 25 to 45 who had recovered from COVID-19. Sequenced material: PBMCs or T cells enriched from blood (not recorded which). This chain connects TRBV7-2 to TRBJ1-1; 7 nucleotides align to TRBD1. The CDR3 coding sequence is TGTGCCAGCAGCTTAGTGTCAGGGGGTCCGAACACTGAAGCTTTCTTT. Protein: CASSLVSGGPNTEAFF.